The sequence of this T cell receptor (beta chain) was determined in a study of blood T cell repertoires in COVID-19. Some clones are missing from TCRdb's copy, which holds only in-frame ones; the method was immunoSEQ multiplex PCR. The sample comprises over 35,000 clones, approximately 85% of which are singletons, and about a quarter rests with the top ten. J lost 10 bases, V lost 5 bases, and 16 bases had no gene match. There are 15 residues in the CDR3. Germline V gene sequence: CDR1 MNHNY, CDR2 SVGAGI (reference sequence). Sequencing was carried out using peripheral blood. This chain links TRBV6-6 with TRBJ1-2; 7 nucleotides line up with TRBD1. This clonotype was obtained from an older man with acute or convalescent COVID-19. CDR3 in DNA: TGTGCCAGCAGTGTTAATCCCCGACAGGGCGGTGCCTACACCTTC. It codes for CASSVNPRQGGAYTF.